The 18 T cell receptor beta chains reported below all come from one sample, sequenced in a study of T-cell reconstitution after alpha-beta-depleted transplantation in children. It was with unique molecular identifiers that the TCRbeta library was prepared. TCRdb reprocessed the PCR reads with MiXCR, giving one entry per CDR3 protein. Of about 230,000 distinct CDR3 sequences listed, about a tenth were seen once; the top ten hold 28%. The sample here was PBMCs, taken before TCRalphabeta/CD19-depleted stem cell transplant. The receptor source for this set is a child younger than two with acute myeloid leukemia, due to receive a stem cell transplant.

Ten or more counts support this clonotype. The rearrangement uses TRBV7-9 and TRBJ2-7, with D uncertain. Germline V lookup: CDR1 SEHNR, CDR2 FQNEAQ (reference sequence). The CDR3 spans 12 residues. Trimming pared 2 bases from V and 8 bases from J, leaving 10 bases between. Here the CDR3 DNA reads TGTGCCAGCAGCTTACCAATGAGTCAGCAGTACTTC. As protein: CASSLPMSQQYF.

This clonotype was seen repeatedly, ten times or more. The V and J genes are TRBV12-3 or TRBV12-4 and TRBJ2-3; TRBD2 matches 7 bases. The J segment lost 0 bases and the V segment lost 6 bases, leaving 6 bases of the junction unmatched. This CDR3 contains 15 residues. In nucleotides, the CDR3 is TGTGCCAGCAGACCCAAGCGGGACAGCACAGATACGCAGTATTTT. Protein sequence: CASRPKRDSTDTQYF.

At least ten counts were recorded for this clonotype. The chain has TRBV3-1 and TRBJ1-5, with a possible D match to TRBD1 (6 bases). The V gene's germline CDR1 is LGHDT and CDR2 YNNKEL (reference sequence). The CDR3 consists of 14 residues. Trimming stripped 4 bases from V and 6 bases from J, with 13 bases between. The CDR3 protein is CASSLGQLGQPQHF. CDR3 nucleotide sequence: TGTGCCAGCAGCCTCGGACAGTTGGGTCAGCCCCAGCATTTT.

In this sample, this clonotype turned up many times. The chain has TRBV2 and TRBJ1-5; the match to TRBD1 covers 8 bases. The CDR3 is made up of 15 amino acids. V was clipped by 6 bases and J by 4 bases; unmatched bases: 8. The germline V gene has CDR1 SNHLY and CDR2 FYNNEI. In DNA form, the CDR3 reads TGTGCCAGCAGCCTCGGGACAGGTTTTAATCAGCCCCAGCATTTT. It is translated as CASSLGTGFNQPQHF.

This clonotype showed up many times. The CDR3 sequence is CAISESRSGRGEQYF. The CDR3 nucleotides read TGTGCCATCAGTGAGTCGAGAAGCGGGCGAGGGGAGCAGTACTTC. The chain combines TRBV10-3 with TRBJ2-7, with D perhaps matching TRBD2 (6 bases). Germline CDR1 ENHRY, CDR2 SYGVKD. V lost 0 bases and J 7 bases, leaving 16 bases between the germline ends. CDR3 length: 15 residues.

This clonotype was detected ten times or more. The V gene is TRBV5-1, the J gene TRBJ1-1, with a tentative D call TRBD1 (5 bases). The CDR3 sequence is 15 residues long. Between the trimmed V and J ends, which lost 0 bases and 1 base, there was a span of 10 bases. Germline V gene sequence: CDR1 SGHRS, CDR2 YFSETQ. The CDR3 DNA reads as TGCGCCAGCAGCTTGGCAGGGAGTGGGAACACTGAAGCTTTCTTT. Translated: CASSLAGSGNTEAFF.

This clonotype occurred many times. The chain combines TRBV5-1 with TRBJ1-1, with D perhaps matching TRBD1 (6 bases). Germline V gene sequence: CDR1 SGHRS, CDR2 YFSETQ. CDR3 length: 15 residues. Trimming cost V 0 bases and J 2 bases, with 11 bases left between them. CDR3 nucleotide sequence: TGCGCCAGCAGCTTGGACAGGGTTCCAAACACTGAAGCTTTCTTT. It is translated as CASSLDRVPNTEAFF.

This clonotype was found many times. The V gene is TRBV24-1, the J gene TRBJ1-5, with 7 bases aligning to TRBD1. V lost 4 bases, J lost 5 bases, and 7 bases stayed unmatched. The CDR3 extends over 15 amino acids. Looked up from germline, CDR1 is KGHDR and CDR2 is SFDVKD. The DNA of the CDR3 is TGTGCCACCAGTGAAACGACAGGGCCCGATCAGCCCCAGCATTTT. Its translation is CATSETTGPDQPQHF.

This clonotype was counted at least ten times. The J gene is TRBJ1-1, the V gene TRBV20-1; 7 nucleotides agree with TRBD1. In germline, CDR1 is DFQATT, CDR2 SNEGSKA (reference sequence). CDR3 length: 15 amino acids. Germline trimming cut 2 bases from V and 5 bases from J; bases unmatched to any gene: 11. CDR3 sequence: CSARIRQGIRTEAFF. In DNA form, the CDR3 reads TGCAGTGCTAGAATTCGACAGGGCATCCGTACTGAAGCTTTCTTT.

This clonotype was seen ten or more times. V usage is TRBV7-6 and J usage is TRBJ2-7; 8 bases are shared with TRBD2. The V and J ends lost 8 bases and 7 bases, in that order; junction bases with no gene match: 7. This CDR3 contains 12 residues. Germline CDR1 is SGHVS and CDR2 is FNYEAQ. CDR3: CASQSGSGEQYF. The CDR3, as DNA: TGTGCCAGCCAAAGCGGGAGCGGTGAGCAGTACTTC.

A few counts support this clonotype. The V and J genes are TRBV7-2 and TRBJ2-5; a possible D gene is TRBD2 (5 bases). Trimming left V 4 bases short and J 4 bases short, with 19 bases between. The CDR3 covers 16 residues. The germline CDR1 and CDR2 sequences are SGHTA and FQGNSA. In DNA, the CDR3 is TGTGCCAGCAGCTATCGAGGGCGGTCCTTAGCAGAGACCCAGTACTTC. The encoded protein is CASSYRGRSLAETQYF.

This clonotype was counted only a few times. This may stem from a read error, because a much larger clone lies one nucleotide away. The chain recombines TRBV5-1 with TRBJ1-2, with D uncertain. CDR1 is SGHRS and CDR2 is YFSETQ in the germline V gene. The CDR3 loop spans 14 amino acids. This CDR3 reads CASSLTTGNYGFTF. The CDR3 DNA follows: TGCGCCAGCAGCTTGACGACTGGGAACTATGGCTTCACCTTC.

This clonotype came up many times. The chain carries TRBV5-1 and TRBJ2-2; the D is unclear. Germline values: CDR1 SGHRS, CDR2 YFSETQ. Trimming took off 0 bases at V and 6 bases at J, with 6 bases between the two ends. The CDR3 runs to 13 residues. The CDR3 DNA reads as TGCGCCAGCAGCTTGGATTCGGCCGGGGAGCTGTTTTTT. Amino acids: CASSLDSAGELFF.

In this sample, this clonotype turned up a few times. The gene calls are TRBV28 and TRBJ2-7; 11 bases fit TRBD2. Per germline, CDR1 MDHEN and CDR2 SYDVKM. The CDR3 runs 17 residues. With V trimmed by 6 bases and J by 0 bases, 10 bases remained unmatched. Written as DNA, the CDR3 is TGTGCCAGCAGCTCCGGGACTAGCGGCTCCCCCTCCTACGAGCAGTACTTC. Protein sequence: CASSSGTSGSPSYEQYF.

This clonotype was counted at least ten times. The CDR3 protein is CSAPWTDSYYYGYTF. The DNA for the CDR3 is TGCAGTGCTCCTTGGACAGATTCCTACTACTATGGCTACACCTTC. The rearrangement links TRBV20-1 to TRBJ1-2; D might be TRBD1 (6 bases). Germline V gene sequence: CDR1 DFQATT, CDR2 SNEGSKA (reference sequence). This CDR3 is 15 amino acids long. V was pared by 5 bases and J by 3 bases, with 19 bases between.

This clonotype was counted many times. V is TRBV5-6 and J is TRBJ2-7, with TRBD2 as a possible D gene (7 bases). Trimming removed 0 bases at V and 6 bases at J, with 13 bases between. CDR3 length: 14 amino acids. Germline CDR1 SGHDT, CDR2 YYEEEE. The chain's CDR3 is CASSLVRGPGEQYF. The CDR3 bases are TGTGCCAGCAGCTTGGTGCGGGGGCCCGGCGAGCAGTACTTC.

V gene TRBV7-8 combines with J gene TRBJ2-7; D not resolved. This CDR3 spans 13 amino acids. The ends were cut back, 1 base at V and 2 bases at J, with 6 bases in the middle. CDR1 SGHVS and CDR2 FQNEAQ come from the germline V gene. Here the CDR3 reads CASSLDHTYEQYF. The CDR3 region has the DNA TGTGCCAGCAGCTTAGATCATACCTACGAGCAGTACTTC.

The sample holds many counts of this clonotype. The chain couples TRBV15 to TRBJ2-2, with D perhaps being TRBD1 or TRBD2 (5 bases each). The CDR3 runs 17 residues. The germline CDR1 and CDR2 sequences are LNHNV and YYDKDF (reference sequence). V was trimmed by 0 bases and J by 2 bases, leaving 13 bases between them. In nucleotides, the CDR3 is TGTGCCACCAGCAGAGATTCGGGACGGAGTAACACCGGGGAGCTGTTTTTT. Its translation is CATSRDSGRSNTGELFF.